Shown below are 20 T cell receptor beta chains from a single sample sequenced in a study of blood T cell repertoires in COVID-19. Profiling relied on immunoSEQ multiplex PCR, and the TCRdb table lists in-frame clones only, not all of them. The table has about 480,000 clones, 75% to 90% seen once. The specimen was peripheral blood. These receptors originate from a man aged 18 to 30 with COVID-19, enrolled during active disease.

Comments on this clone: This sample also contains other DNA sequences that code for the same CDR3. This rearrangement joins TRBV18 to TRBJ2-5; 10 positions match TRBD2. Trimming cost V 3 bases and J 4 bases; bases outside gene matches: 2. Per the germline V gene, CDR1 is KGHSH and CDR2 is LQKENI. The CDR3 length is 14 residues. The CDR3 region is CASSPVAGGETQYF. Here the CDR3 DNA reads TGTGCCAGCTCACCTGTAGCGGGGGGAGAGACCCAGTACTTC. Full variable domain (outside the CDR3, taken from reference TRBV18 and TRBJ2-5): NAGVMQNPRHLVRRRGQEARLRCSPMKGHSHVYWYRQLPEEGLKFMVYLQKENIIDESGMPKERFSAEFPKEGPSILRIQQVVRGDSAAYFCASSPVAGGETQYFGPGTRLLVL.

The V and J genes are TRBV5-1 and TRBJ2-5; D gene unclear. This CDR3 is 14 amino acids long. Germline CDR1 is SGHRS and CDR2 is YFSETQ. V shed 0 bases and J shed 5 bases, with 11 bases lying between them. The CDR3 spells CASSLVQSGETQYF. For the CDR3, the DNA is TGCGCCAGCAGCTTGGTACAGAGTGGGGAGACCCAGTACTTC.

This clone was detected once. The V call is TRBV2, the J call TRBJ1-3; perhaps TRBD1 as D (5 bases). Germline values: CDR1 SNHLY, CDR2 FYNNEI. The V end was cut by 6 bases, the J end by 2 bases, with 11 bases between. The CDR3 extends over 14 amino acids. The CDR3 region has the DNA TGTGCCAGCAGGGCGGGGCTTCCTGGAAACACCATATATTTT. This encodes CASRAGLPGNTIYF.

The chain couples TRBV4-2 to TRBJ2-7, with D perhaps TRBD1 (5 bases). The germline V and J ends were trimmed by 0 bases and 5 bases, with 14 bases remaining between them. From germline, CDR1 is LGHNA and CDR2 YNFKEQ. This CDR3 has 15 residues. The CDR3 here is CASSQETSRAHEQYF. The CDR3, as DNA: TGTGCCAGCAGCCAAGAAACGTCCAGGGCCCACGAGCAGTACTTC.

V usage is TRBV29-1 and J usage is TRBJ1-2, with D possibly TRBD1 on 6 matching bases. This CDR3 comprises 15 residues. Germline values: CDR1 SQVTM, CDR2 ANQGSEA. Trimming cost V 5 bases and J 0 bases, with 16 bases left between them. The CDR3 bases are TGCAGCGTTTACGGCAGGGGTTTGGCTAACTATGGCTACACCTTC. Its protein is CSVYGRGLANYGYTF.

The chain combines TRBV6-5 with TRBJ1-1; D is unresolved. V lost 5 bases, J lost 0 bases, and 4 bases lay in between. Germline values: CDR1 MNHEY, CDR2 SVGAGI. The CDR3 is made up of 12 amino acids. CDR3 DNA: TGTGCCAGCAGTCACATGAACACTGAAGCTTTCTTT. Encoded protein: CASSHMNTEAFF.

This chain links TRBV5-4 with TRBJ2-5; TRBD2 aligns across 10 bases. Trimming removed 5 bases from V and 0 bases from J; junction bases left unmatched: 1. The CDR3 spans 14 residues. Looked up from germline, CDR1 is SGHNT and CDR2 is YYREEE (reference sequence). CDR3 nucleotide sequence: TGTGCCAGCAGAGCGGGGGGGGACCAAGAGACCCAGTACTTC. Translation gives CASRAGGDQETQYF.

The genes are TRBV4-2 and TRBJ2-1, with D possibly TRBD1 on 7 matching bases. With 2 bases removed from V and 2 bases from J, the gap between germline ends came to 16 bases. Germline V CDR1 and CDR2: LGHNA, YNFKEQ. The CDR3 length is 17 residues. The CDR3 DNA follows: TGTGCCAGCAGCCAATCGAATCAGGGGGGCACCTACAATGAGCAGTTCTTC. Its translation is CASSQSNQGGTYNEQFF.

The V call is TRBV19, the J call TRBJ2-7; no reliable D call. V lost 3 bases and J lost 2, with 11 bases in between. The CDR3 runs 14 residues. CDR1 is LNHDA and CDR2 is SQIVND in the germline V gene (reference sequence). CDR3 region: CASSMSGQPYEQYF. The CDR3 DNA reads TGTGCCAGTAGTATGTCGGGTCAACCCTACGAGCAGTACTTC.

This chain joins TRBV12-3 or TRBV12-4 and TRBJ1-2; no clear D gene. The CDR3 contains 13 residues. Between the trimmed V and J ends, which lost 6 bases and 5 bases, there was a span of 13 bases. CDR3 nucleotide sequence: TGTGCCAGCAGCTACGGACGGGATTATGGCTACACCTTC. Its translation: CASSYGRDYGYTF.

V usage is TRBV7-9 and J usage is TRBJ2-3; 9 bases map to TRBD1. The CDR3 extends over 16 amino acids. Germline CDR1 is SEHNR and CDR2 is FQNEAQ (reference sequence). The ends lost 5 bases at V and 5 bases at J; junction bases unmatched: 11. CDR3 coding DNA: TGTGCCAGCAGCAGTAGCCAGGACAGGGGAAAAGATACGCAGTATTTT. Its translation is CASSSSQDRGKDTQYF.

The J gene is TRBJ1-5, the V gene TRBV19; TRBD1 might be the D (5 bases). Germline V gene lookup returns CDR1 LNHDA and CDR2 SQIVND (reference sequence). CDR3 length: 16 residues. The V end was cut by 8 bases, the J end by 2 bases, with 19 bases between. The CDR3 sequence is CASANLGQGRNQPQHF. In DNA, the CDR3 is TGTGCCAGTGCCAACCTGGGGCAGGGTCGCAATCAGCCCCAGCATTTT. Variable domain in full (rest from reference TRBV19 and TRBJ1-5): DGGITQSPKYLFRKEGQNVTLSCEQNLNHDAMYWYRQDPGQGLRLIYYSQIVNDFQKGDIAEGYSVSREKKESFPLTVTSAQKNPTAFYLCASANLGQGRNQPQHFGDGTRLSIL.

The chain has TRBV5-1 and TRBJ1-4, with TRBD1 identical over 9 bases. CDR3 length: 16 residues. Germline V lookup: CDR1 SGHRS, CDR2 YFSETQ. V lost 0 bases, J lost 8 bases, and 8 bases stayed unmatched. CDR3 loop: CASSLDDRGTGEKLFF. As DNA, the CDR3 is TGCGCCAGCAGCTTGGATGACAGGGGGACTGGGGAAAAACTGTTTTTT.

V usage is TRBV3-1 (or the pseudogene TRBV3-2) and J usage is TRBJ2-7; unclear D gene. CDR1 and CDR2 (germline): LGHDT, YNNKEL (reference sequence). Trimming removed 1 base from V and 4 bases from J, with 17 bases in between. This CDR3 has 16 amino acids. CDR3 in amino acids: CASSQGTLTLSYEQYF. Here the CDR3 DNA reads TGTGCCAGCAGCCAAGGAACGTTGACTCTGTCTTACGAGCAGTACTTC.

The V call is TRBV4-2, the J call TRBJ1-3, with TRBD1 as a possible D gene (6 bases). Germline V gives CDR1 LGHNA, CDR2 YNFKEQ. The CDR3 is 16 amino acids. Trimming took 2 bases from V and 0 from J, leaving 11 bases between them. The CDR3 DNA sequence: TGTGCCAGCAGCCAAAACAGGGCGTTCTCTGGAAACACCATATATTTT. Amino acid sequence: CASSQNRAFSGNTIYF.

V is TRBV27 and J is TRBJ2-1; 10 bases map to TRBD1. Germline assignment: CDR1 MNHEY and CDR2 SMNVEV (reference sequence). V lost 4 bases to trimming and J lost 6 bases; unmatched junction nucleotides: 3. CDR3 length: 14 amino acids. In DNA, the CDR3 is TGTGCCAGCAGTTCCAGACAGGGGGCCAATGAGCAGTTCTTC. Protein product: CASSSRQGANEQFF.

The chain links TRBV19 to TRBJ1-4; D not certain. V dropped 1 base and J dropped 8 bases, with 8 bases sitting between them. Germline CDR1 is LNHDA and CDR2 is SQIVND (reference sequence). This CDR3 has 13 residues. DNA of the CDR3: TGTGCCAGTAGTATAGCGGGAAGGGAAAAACTGTTTTTT. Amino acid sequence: CASSIAGREKLFF.

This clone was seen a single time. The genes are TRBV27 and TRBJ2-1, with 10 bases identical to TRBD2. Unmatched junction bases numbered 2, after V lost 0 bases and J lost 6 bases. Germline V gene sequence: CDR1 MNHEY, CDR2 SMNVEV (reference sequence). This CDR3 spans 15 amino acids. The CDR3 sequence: CASSLSLAGANEQFF. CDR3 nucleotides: TGTGCCAGCAGTTTATCCCTAGCGGGGGCCAATGAGCAGTTCTTC.

CDR3 residues: CASSQDSSGRNDSPLHF. As DNA, the CDR3 is TGCGCCAGCAGCCAAGATAGTAGCGGGCGAAATGATTCACCCCTCCACTTT. This chain links TRBV4-1 with TRBJ1-6; unclear D gene. Per germline, CDR1 MGHRA and CDR2 YSYEKL. The CDR3 is made up of 17 amino acids. Trimming removed 0 bases at V and 8 bases at J, with 17 bases between.

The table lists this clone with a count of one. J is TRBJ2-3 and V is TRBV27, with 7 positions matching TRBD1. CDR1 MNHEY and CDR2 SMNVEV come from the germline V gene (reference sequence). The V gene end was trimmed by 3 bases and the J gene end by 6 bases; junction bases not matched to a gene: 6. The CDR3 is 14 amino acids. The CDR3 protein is CASSFGQAADTQYF. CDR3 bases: TGTGCCAGCAGTTTTGGACAGGCTGCGGATACGCAGTATTTT.